This T cell receptor (beta chain) came from a study of blood T cell repertoires in COVID-19. The overall study: PBMCs, B-cell-depleted T cells, or T cells were the source of the cDNA or gDNA that made up the material.

The V end lost 7 bases, the J end lost 5 bases, and 11 bases lay between the germline ends. CDR3 size: 12 residues. From germline, CDR1 is PRHDT and CDR2 FYEKMQ (reference sequence). Repertoires were generated with immunoSEQ multiplex PCR, while TCRdb's copy carries only in-frame clones and drops some. In the table there are under 250,000 clones, about four fifths of which are singletons. The TCR comes from a woman under 30 with acute or convalescent COVID-19. The V and J genes are TRBV13 and TRBJ1-2; D call uncertain. Sequenced: peripheral blood. DNA for the CDR3: TGTGCCAGCACCTCGCGGGAGTATGGCTACACCTTC. The encoded protein is CASTSREYGYTF.